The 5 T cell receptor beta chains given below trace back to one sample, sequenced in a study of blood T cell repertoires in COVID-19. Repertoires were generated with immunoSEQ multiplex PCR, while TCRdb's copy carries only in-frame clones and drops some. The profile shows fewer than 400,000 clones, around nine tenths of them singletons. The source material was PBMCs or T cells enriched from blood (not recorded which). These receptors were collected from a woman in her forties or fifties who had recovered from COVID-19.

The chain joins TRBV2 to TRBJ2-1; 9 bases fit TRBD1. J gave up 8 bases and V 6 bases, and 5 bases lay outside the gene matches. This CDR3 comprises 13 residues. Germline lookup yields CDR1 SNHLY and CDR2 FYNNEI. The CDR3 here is CASSPDRGDEQFF. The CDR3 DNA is TGTGCCAGCAGCCCGGACAGGGGTGATGAGCAGTTCTTC.

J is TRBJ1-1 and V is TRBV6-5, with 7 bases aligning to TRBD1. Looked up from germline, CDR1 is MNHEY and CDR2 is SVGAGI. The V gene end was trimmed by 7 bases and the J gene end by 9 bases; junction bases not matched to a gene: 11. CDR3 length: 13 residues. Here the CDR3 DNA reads TGTGCCAGCAACCGAAGGGGACAGAGTAAAGCTTTCTTT. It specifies CASNRRGQSKAFF.

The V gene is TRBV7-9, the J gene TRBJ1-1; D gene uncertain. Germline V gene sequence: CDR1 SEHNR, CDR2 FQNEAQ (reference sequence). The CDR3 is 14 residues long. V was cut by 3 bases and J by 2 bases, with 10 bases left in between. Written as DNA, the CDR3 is TGTGCCAGCAGCTTTCACCTAGAAAACACTGAAGCTTTCTTT. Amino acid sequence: CASSFHLENTEAFF.

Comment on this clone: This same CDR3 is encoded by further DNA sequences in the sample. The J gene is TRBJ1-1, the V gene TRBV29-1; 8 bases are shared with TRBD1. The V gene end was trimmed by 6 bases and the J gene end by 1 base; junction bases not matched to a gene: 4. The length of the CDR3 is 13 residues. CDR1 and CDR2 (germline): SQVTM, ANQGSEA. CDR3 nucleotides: TGCAGCGTGAGAACAGGGGGGAACACTGAAGCTTTCTTT. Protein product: CSVRTGGNTEAFF.

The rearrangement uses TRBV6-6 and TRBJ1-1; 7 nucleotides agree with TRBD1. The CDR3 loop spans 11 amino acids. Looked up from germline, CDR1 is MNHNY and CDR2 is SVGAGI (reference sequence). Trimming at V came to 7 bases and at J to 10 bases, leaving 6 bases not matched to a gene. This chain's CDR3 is CASIQGTGAFF. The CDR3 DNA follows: TGTGCCAGCATACAGGGGACGGGAGCTTTCTTT.